This T cell receptor (beta chain) was sequenced for a study of T cell repertoires in cytomegalovirus infection. Study overall: Indications of both CMV infection and matching HLA type were provided by public TCR beta signatures.

TCRdb reprocessed the reads with MiXCR, giving one entry per CDR3 protein. Among about 740,000 distinct CDR3 sequences listed, approximately 33% were seen once. Findings and limits, study-wide: HLA-C-restricted CMV clonotypes gave the most frequent clonotype in two of eight donors.

Note on this clonotype: Its cognate antigen is unknown.

This receptor was obtained from a human donor in good health (CMV status not recorded). Some clones in this sample may be carry-over from other donors' samples. Sequences were derived from cultured PBMCs, sampled from culture after CMV antigen stimulation.

Here the CDR3 DNA reads TGTGCCAGCAGCCCCGGAAGCAGCCGCGTGGGGTATTTT. This translates into CASSPGSSRVGYF. The rearrangement joins TRBV7-9 to TRBJ2-3; D is uncertain. In germline, CDR1 is SEHNR, CDR2 FQNEAQ (reference sequence). There are 13 residues in the CDR3. The V end lost 5 bases, the J end lost 14 bases, and 20 bases lay between the germline ends.